The source of this T cell receptor beta chain is a study of T cells in Graves' hyperthyroidism and ophthalmopathy. At the level of the study: Peripheral blood specimens were obtained at initial diagnosis, prior to any treatment.

Graves' hyperthyroidism was deemed stable given no ophthalmopathy progression within 18 months. This clonotype was detected ten times or more. Its matching antigen is unknown. The trim removed 6 bases at V and 5 bases at J, leaving 13 bases unmatched. This CDR3 has 17 residues. Amplified regions were TCR beta CDR3 sequences from RNA transcripts. Researchers ran a first-round RT-PCR on the TCR CDR3 using the HTBI primer set. TCRdb independently ran MiXCR on the multiplex PCR reads; one entry per CDR3 protein. The sample has approximately 610,000 distinct CDR3 sequences; 16% are singletons. General observations from the study: Most thyroid clonotypes with frequency above 0.001 were detected in blood. Researchers report that a 13 V-J model separated ophthalmopathy from stable hyperthyroidism.

The TCR was taken from a woman in her late teens or twenties with Graves' hyperthyroidism. The chain is built from TRBV12-3 or TRBV12-4 and TRBJ2-1; 10 nucleotides align to TRBD2. Specimen: blood. The CDR3 protein is CASSRGSGRALHNEQFF. CDR3 DNA sequence: TGTGCCAGCAGCCGAGGGAGCGGGAGGGCCTTACACAATGAGCAGTTCTTC.